Listed below are T cell receptor beta chains from one sample, sequenced in a study of metastatic and nonmetastatic thyroid tumors. TCRdb called clones again from the PCR reads with MiXCR. The sample yields 10,000 to 15,000 clones, approximately 33% seen once. The sample comprised tumor tissue. The receptors come from a male donor with papillary thyroid cancer or a benign thyroid nodule (not recorded which). Some clones in this sample may be carry-over from other donors' samples. The CDR3 runs from the conserved cysteine through the conserved F or W. The D gene is left open where the match is weak. Clone size, where shown, is once, few, many, or a class for clones that have expanded.

size,V,J,D,DNA,CDR3
once,TRBV11-2,TRBJ2-2,TRBD1,TGTGCCAGCAGCTTAGTGACGACAGGGGTCACCGGGGAGCTGTTTTTT,CASSLVTTGVTGELFF
.,TRBV20-1,TRBJ2-7,TRBD1,TGCAGTGCTAGACACCCGGCACAGGGGGGCTACGAGCAGTACTTC,CSARHPAQGGYEQYF
.,TRBV2,TRBJ2-3,.,TGTGCCAGCATGCGGGAACCTAGCGCGACAGATACGCAGTATTTT,CASMREPSATDTQYF
.,TRBV6-1,TRBJ1-2,.,TGTGCCAGCAGTCCACCGTGGGAAAGCTATGGCTACACCTTC,CASSPPWESYGYTF
.,TRBV20-1,TRBJ2-2,TRBD2,TGCAGTGCTAGCGCTAGCGGGGACACCGGGGAGCTGTTTTTT,CSASASGDTGELFF
medium-sized,TRBV5-1,TRBJ1-6,.,TGCGCCAGCAGCCCGAACAGGGAAAATTCACCCCTCCACTTT,CASSPNRENSPLHF
few,TRBV12-3/TRBV12-4,TRBJ2-7,.,TGTGCCAGCAGTTTATCCCACGAGCAGTACTTC,CASSLSHEQYF
few,TRBV2,TRBJ2-5,TRBD1,TGTGCCAGCCGAATTAGACAGGGGGCGAGAGAGACCCAGTACTTC,CASRIRQGARETQYF
medium-sized,TRBV18,TRBJ1-4,.,TGTGCCAGCTCACGTTCCAACTCCGAAAAACTGTTTTTT,CASSRSNSEKLFF
few,TRBV27,TRBJ2-1,TRBD2,TGTGCCAGCAGTAGATCCGGGACTAGCGGGAGCAATGAGCAGTTCTTC,CASSRSGTSGSNEQFF
medium-sized,TRBV7-2,TRBJ2-2,TRBD1,TGTGCCAGCAGCCGCCGGGACAGGGACACCGGGGAGCTGTTTTTT,CASSRRDRDTGELFF
many,TRBV5-6,TRBJ1-2,.,TGTGCCAGCAGCTATGAGGGGTATCGGTTAACATATGGCTACACCTTC,CASSYEGYRLTYGYTF
.,TRBV5-1,TRBJ2-3,.,TGCGCCAGCAGCTCAGCGGTGTATAGCACAGATATGCAGTATTTT,CASSSAVYSTDMQYF
few,TRBV7-6,TRBJ1-2,.,TGTGCCAGCAGCTTAGGGGGACCGACTGATGCTTACTATGGCTACACCTTT,CASSLGGPTDAYYGYTF
many,TRBV19,TRBJ2-6,.,TGTGCCAGTAGACAGGATCCCTTTGGGGCCAACGTCCTGACTTTC,CASRQDPFGANVLTF
medium-sized,TRBV5-1,TRBJ1-5,.,TGCGCCAGCAGCATGGACAGTAGCAATCAGCCCCAGCATTTT,CASSMDSSNQPQHF
.,TRBV7-9,TRBJ2-7,.,TGTGCCAGCAGCCACCCGACCCGACACGAGCAGTACTTC,CASSHPTRHEQYF
medium-sized,TRBV6-1,TRBJ1-5,TRBD1,TGTGCCAGCAGTGGAGACAGGGCGGTTGGCAATCAGCCCCAGCATTTT,CASSGDRAVGNQPQHF
medium-sized,TRBV7-8,TRBJ1-2,TRBD1,TGTGCCAGCAGCCCTGGACAGGGGGGCTATGGCTACACCTTC,CASSPGQGGYGYTF
medium-sized,TRBV28,TRBJ2-7,.,TGTGCCAGCCGCGAGGGGGTCTCCTACGAGCAGTACTTC,CASREGVSYEQYF
medium-sized,TRBV5-6,TRBJ2-3,.,TGTGCCAGCAGCTTTGGCGCGAGTTTGCGGTTCACAGATACGCAGTATTTT,CASSFGASLRFTDTQYF
once,TRBV7-2,TRBJ1-4,.,TGTGCCAGCAGCATAGCCGGGACACGGAACAAACTGTTTTTT,CASSIAGTRNKLFF
medium-sized,TRBV2,TRBJ1-1,.,TGTGCCAGCAACCACCTAGATGCGGGGAACACTGAAGCTTTCTTT,CASNHLDAGNTEAFF
.,TRBV4-3,TRBJ1-4,TRBD1,TGCGCCAGCATTCAAGGTCGGGGGACAGGGGGGCATGAAAAACTGTTTTTT,CASIQGRGTGGHEKLFF
.,TRBV6-1,TRBJ2-1,TRBD1,TGTGCCAGCAGTGTAGTCTACGAGGGGGCTAATGAGCAGTTCTTC,CASSVVYEGANEQFF
few,TRBV6-5,TRBJ1-3,.,TGTGCCAGCAGTTACGGTGGGGCGCAGGGAAACACCATATATTTT,CASSYGGAQGNTIYF
medium-sized,TRBV12-5,TRBJ1-2,.,TGTGCTAGTGGTTTGGGCTCGGGTCAAGGCTACACCTTC,CASGLGSGQGYTF
.,TRBV30,TRBJ1-5,.,TGTGCCTGGAGTGTACGACAATACGGGCATCAGCCCCAGCATTTT,CAWSVRQYGHQPQHF
many,TRBV11-1,TRBJ1-3,TRBD1,TGTGCCAGCAGCTTAGTCGACAGGGACTCCTACTCTGGAAACACCATATATTTT,CASSLVDRDSYSGNTIYF
few,TRBV20-1,TRBJ2-7,.,TGCAGTGCTAGGTACGACAGCTACGAGCAGTACTTC,CSARYDSYEQYF
.,TRBV20-1,TRBJ2-4,.,TGCAGTGCTCCGGCCCCAAGCATTCAGTACTTC,CSAPAPSIQYF
.,TRBV6-1,TRBJ1-1,.,TGTGCCAGCAGTGAGACGAGGGGGTTCGAAGCTTTCTTT,CASSETRGFEAFF
many,TRBV30,TRBJ2-3,.,TGTGCCTGGGACTGGTCCTACACAGATACGCAGTATTTT,CAWDWSYTDTQYF
few,TRBV6-2/TRBV6-3,TRBJ1-1,.,TGTGCCAGCAGTCACCTAAAAGATTTATTTGGAGGCGCTGAAGCTTTCTTT,CASSHLKDLFGGAEAFF
.,TRBV11-1,TRBJ2-1,TRBD2,TGTGCCAGCAGCTTACTGTCCGTTACTAGCGGGAGGGCTAATGAGCAGTTGTTC,CASSLLSVTSGRANEQLF
medium-sized,TRBV4-3,TRBJ2-3,.,TGCGCCAGCAGCCAAGATTTCCAGGGGTCCCACACAGATACGCAGTATTTT,CASSQDFQGSHTDTQYF
few,TRBV28,TRBJ1-6,.,TGTGCCAGCAGTTTGGGGCAGGGGAATTCACCCCTCCACTTT,CASSLGQGNSPLHF
few,TRBV27,TRBJ1-1,.,TGTGCCAGCAGTCCCCACGAGGACGGGACTGAAGCTTTCTTT,CASSPHEDGTEAFF
.,TRBV7-2,TRBJ2-1,.,TGTGCCACCATCTGGGCGTGCAACATTGAGCAGTTCTTC,CATIWACNIEQFF
many,TRBV19,TRBJ1-1,.,TGTGCCAGCCGGTGGGACACTCAAACTGAAGCTTTCTTT,CASRWDTQTEAFF
medium-sized,TRBV20-1,TRBJ1-3,.,TGCAGTGCTACGGGGCCAGGCCGGAGCTCTGGAAACACCATATATTTT,CSATGPGRSSGNTIYF
.,TRBV9,TRBJ2-3,.,TGTGCCAGCCGCGTAGGGGCCGCCGAGCATAATCGCGGTACGCAGTATTTT,CASRVGAAEHNRGTQYF
many,TRBV5-1,TRBJ2-3,TRBD2,TGCGCCAGCAGCTTGGGACTAGCGGGAGGGCCCCCGGATACGCAGTATTTT,CASSLGLAGGPPDTQYF
.,TRBV28,TRBJ1-2,TRBD1,TGTGCCAGCAGTTCGGGACAGCCGAACTATGGCTACACCTTC,CASSSGQPNYGYTF
.,TRBV19,TRBJ2-1,.,TGTGCCAGTAGTATGGGGGGAAGTGAGCAGTTCTTC,CASSMGGSEQFF
.,TRBV6-1,TRBJ1-3,.,TGTGCCAGCAGTGAACCAGGGCCCCCTGGAAACACCATATATTTT,CASSEPGPPGNTIYF
few,TRBV19,TRBJ2-3,.,TGTGCCAGTAAGGTCGGAGATTTTAGCACAGATACGCAGTATTTT,CASKVGDFSTDTQYF
.,TRBV5-4,TRBJ2-5,.,TGTGCCAGCAGCTTGGGCTCGGACAAAGAGACCCAGTACTTC,CASSLGSDKETQYF
.,TRBV5-1,TRBJ2-3,.,TGCGCCAACATCTTGGACGACTCAGATACGCAGTATTTT,CANILDDSDTQYF
.,TRBV5-1,TRBJ1-2,.,TGCGCCAGCAGCTCCCGGACAGTGGATGATGGCTACACCTTC,CASSSRTVDDGYTF
once,TRBV7-9,TRBJ1-2,.,TGTGCCAGCAGCCCCAGGGGAGGGGGTGGCTACACCTTC,CASSPRGGGGYTF
.,TRBV5-6,TRBJ2-3,TRBD1,TGTGCCAGCAGCCTTCGTAGGACAGGGGGTTCAGATACGCAGTATTTT,CASSLRRTGGSDTQYF
.,TRBV11-1,TRBJ2-1,.,TGTGCCAGAAGTTCGGGACGGAAGAGCTCCTACAAAGAGCAGTTCTTC,CARSSGRKSSYKEQFF
medium-sized,TRBV6-5,TRBJ2-1,.,TGTGCCAGCAGTTACTCGAGTTTTGGGGGGAGCAACAATGAGCAGTTCTTC,CASSYSSFGGSNNEQFF
few,TRBV18,TRBJ2-7,TRBD1,TGTGCCAGCTCACCACCCGACAGGGTGGCCTACGAGCAGTACTTC,CASSPPDRVAYEQYF